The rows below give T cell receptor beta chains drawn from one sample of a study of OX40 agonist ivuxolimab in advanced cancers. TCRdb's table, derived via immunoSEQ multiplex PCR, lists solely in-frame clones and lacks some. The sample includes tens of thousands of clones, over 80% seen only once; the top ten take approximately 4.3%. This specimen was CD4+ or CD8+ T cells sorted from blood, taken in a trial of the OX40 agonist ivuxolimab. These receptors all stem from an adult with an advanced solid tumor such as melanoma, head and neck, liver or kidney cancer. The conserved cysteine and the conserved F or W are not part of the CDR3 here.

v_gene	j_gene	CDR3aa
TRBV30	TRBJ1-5	AWNDRGRDQPQH
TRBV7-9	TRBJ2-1	ASSLGLSGGTYNEQF
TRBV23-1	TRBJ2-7	ASSPSAPFQYEQY
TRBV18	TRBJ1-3	ASSPTRISGNTIY
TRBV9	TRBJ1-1	ASSAHKTVGNTEAF
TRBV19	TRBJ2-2	ASSPGRTNTGELF
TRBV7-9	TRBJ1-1	ASSYGGYTEAF
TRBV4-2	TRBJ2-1	ASSHTGVNEQF
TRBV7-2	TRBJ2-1	ASSLQGNEQF
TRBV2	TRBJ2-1	ASSDRPGGHGEQF
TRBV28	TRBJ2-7	ASSPGDGYEQY
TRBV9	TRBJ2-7	ASSSTPGPFPYEQY
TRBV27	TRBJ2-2	ASQHRTGGAGELF
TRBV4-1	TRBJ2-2	ASSQDRPEAENGELF
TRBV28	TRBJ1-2	ASSLYLGHYGYT
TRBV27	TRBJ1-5	ASSYGGSNQPQH
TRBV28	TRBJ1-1	ASTLRGSEAF
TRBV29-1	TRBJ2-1	SVGSGEDGEQF
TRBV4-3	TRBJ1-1	ASSQDRGTEAF
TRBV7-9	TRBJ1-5	ASSLGIGPPQH
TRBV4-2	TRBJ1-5	ASSQVESGNQPQH
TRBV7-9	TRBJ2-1	ATEGLANEQF
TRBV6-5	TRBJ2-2	ATGGNTGELF
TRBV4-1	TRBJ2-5	ASSLSVAETQY
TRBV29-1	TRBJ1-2	SVEDSREGQATPSLGYT
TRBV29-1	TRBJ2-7	SVGSTGAIEQY
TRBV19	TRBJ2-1	ASSIDSRGYNEQF